This record covers a single T cell receptor beta chain. These data come from a study of blood T cell repertoires in COVID-19. The overall study: The study drew acute and convalescent COVID-19 samples from the United States, Italy and Spain.

The V gene's germline CDR1 is LGHDT and CDR2 YNNKEL (reference sequence). V was shortened by 5 bases and J by 0 bases, with 10 bases between the two germline ends. The CDR3 totals 14 residues. The table came from immunoSEQ multiplex PCR; TCRdb's copy has only in-frame clones and leaves some out. The sample includes about 260,000 clones, 80% to 90% of them seen just once. Recruitment covered about two dozen US areas and drew participants whose ages spanned roughly 18 to 100 years. Clinical history reported by participants formed the basis on which cohorts were assigned. Cohort 3 recovered donors had two negative PCRs, clearance, or symptom resolution.

This receptor was taken from a woman aged 18-29 years who had recovered from COVID-19. The sequenced material came from PBMCs or T cells enriched from blood (not recorded which). V gene TRBV3-1 (or the pseudogene TRBV3-2) combines with J gene TRBJ1-1, with a possible D match to TRBD1 (6 bases). The CDR3 DNA follows: TGTGCCAGCAGCATACAGGGAATGAACACTGAAGCTTTCTTT. This gives the protein CASSIQGMNTEAFF.